A single sample gave rise to the 26 T cell receptor beta chains below, sequenced in a study of T cell repertoires in cytomegalovirus infection. TCRdb analysed the reads with MiXCR anew, one entry per CDR3 protein. This sample has roughly 630,000 distinct CDR3 sequences; approximately 25% occur once, and the top ten carry less than 10%. The sample consisted of CD8+ T cells from PBMCs. These receptors originate from a human donor in good health (CMV status not recorded). Some clones in this sample may be carry-over from other donors' samples.

This clonotype was observed a handful of times. CDR3 DNA sequence: TGTGCCAGCAGTTTGTGGACGGGGGGGAAAGAGACCCAGTACTTC. This gives the protein CASSLWTGGKETQYF. This sequence joins TRBV28 and TRBJ2-5; 8 bases fit TRBD2. The ends lost 3 bases at V and 3 bases at J; junction bases unmatched: 6. CDR1 and CDR2 (germline): MDHEN, SYDVKM. The CDR3 has 15 amino acids. Using reference TRBV28 and TRBJ2-5 for the parts outside the CDR3, the full variable domain is DVKVTQSSRYLVKRTGEKVFLECVQDMDHENMFWYRQDPGLGLRLIYFSYDVKMKEKGDIPEGYSVSREKKERFSLILESASTNQTSMYLCASSLWTGGKETQYFGPGTRLLVL.

This clonotype turned up a few times. Compared with germline, one end of the junction differs, possibly owing to a read error. The chain links TRBV5-3 to TRBJ2-5; D call uncertain. TRBV5-3 is known as an ORF, though its function is uncertain. The CDR3 contains 13 residues. CDR3 in DNA: TGTGCCAGCAGCTCCGGGCTGGGAGAGACCCAGTACTTC. Translation: CASSSGLGETQYF.

This clonotype turned up a few times. The V and J genes are TRBV13 and TRBJ2-7, with D unresolved. The germline gives CDR1 PRHDT, CDR2 FYEKMQ (reference sequence). V was shortened by 0 bases and J by 7 bases, with 10 bases between the two germline ends. This CDR3 is 13 amino acids long. This CDR3 reads CASSLGQVREQYV. Written as DNA, the CDR3 is TGTGCCAGCAGCTTAGGTCAGGTCCGGGAGCAGTACGTC.

For this clonotype: One end of the junction fails to match germline, which may point to a read error. The chain is built from TRBV7-2 and TRBJ2-2; 8 nucleotides line up with TRBD2. The length of the CDR3 is 15 residues. Germline values: CDR1 SGHTA, CDR2 FQGNSA. CDR3 amino acids: CVSSSPGTSTGELFF. The DNA for the CDR3 is TGTGTCAGCAGCTCACCCGGGACTAGCACCGGGGAGCTGTTTTTT.

The CDR3 here is CASSGPRGRETQYF. CDR3 bases: TGTGCCAGCAGTGGGCCAAGGGGGCGAGAGACCCAGTACTTC. The chain uses TRBV6-2 or TRBV6-3 and TRBJ2-5, with TRBD1 matching 7 bases. V was pared by 5 bases and J by 4 bases, with 7 bases of the junction left unmatched. From germline, CDR1 is MNHEY and CDR2 SVGEGT. The CDR3 contains 14 residues.

This clonotype showed up just a few times. The chain links TRBV6-6 to TRBJ2-7; TRBD1 matches 7 bases. Germline lookup yields CDR1 MNHNY and CDR2 SVGAGI (reference sequence). V lost 2 bases to trimming and J lost 1 base; unmatched junction nucleotides: 8. CDR3 length equals 16 residues. CDR3 nucleotide sequence: TGTGCCAGCAGTTACCGAGGGGGCTACCGATCCTACGAGCAGTACGTC. This gives the protein CASSYRGGYRSYEQYV.

This clonotype was picked up a small number of times. This chain uses TRBV12-3 or TRBV12-4 with TRBJ2-1; the D gene is possibly TRBD2 (6 bases). This CDR3 is built from 15 residues. The germline V and J ends were trimmed by 3 bases and 2 bases, with 11 bases remaining between them. The CDR3 region has the DNA TGTGCCAGCAGTTTTTTCGGGGGAGCCTACAATGAGCAGTTCTTC. Protein sequence: CASSFFGGAYNEQFF.

There are a few counts of this clonotype. The chain is built from TRBV19 and TRBJ1-1; perhaps TRBD1 as D (5 bases). The CDR3 consists of 14 residues. Germline V lookup: CDR1 LNHDA, CDR2 SQIVND (reference sequence). The ends were cut back, 3 bases at V and 2 bases at J, with 10 bases in the middle. CDR3 coding DNA: TGTGCCAGTAGTATGGTACAGGTAAACACTGAAGCTTTCTTT. Amino acid sequence: CASSMVQVNTEAFF.

Worth noting for this clonotype: A much bigger clone sits one base away, suggesting this may be a read error. The CDR3 loop is CASSSRDLNGYTF. DNA for the CDR3: TGTGCCAGCAGCTCCCGGGACCTCAATGGCTACACCTTC. The gene calls are TRBV7-9 and TRBJ1-2; possibly TRBD1 for D (5 bases). The V gene's germline CDR1 is SEHNR and CDR2 FQNEAQ (reference sequence). Trimming took off 4 bases at V and 6 bases at J, with 12 bases between the two ends. The CDR3 contains 13 residues.

This chain connects TRBV20-1 to TRBJ2-1; 8 bases are a match to TRBD1. The CDR3 has 15 amino acids. V gave up 0 bases and J gave up 3 bases; unmatched junction bases: 4. Germline CDR1 reads DFQATT; CDR2 reads SNEGSKA (reference sequence). In DNA, the CDR3 is TGCAGTGCTAGAGATATGACAGGGGTCTACAATGAGCAGTTCTTC. Translated, it gives CSARDMTGVYNEQFF.

The chain links TRBV20-1 to TRBJ2-7; the D is unclear. This CDR3 spans 14 amino acids. Germline loops: CDR1 DFQATT, CDR2 SNEGSKA (reference sequence). V shed 3 bases and J shed 1 base, with 13 bases lying between them. The CDR3 here is CSASLYQDSYEQYF. The CDR3 DNA sequence: TGCAGTGCTAGCCTCTACCAGGATTCCTACGAGCAGTACTTC.

The chain couples TRBV4-2 to TRBJ1-2; 7 bases are a match to TRBD1. Unmatched junction bases numbered 18, after V lost 3 bases and J lost 2 bases. The CDR3 extends over 19 amino acids. From germline, CDR1 is LGHNA and CDR2 YNFKEQ. The CDR3, as DNA: TGTGCCAGCAGCCAGGCCTTCCCTGGGTTACAGGGGACAAACTATGGCTACACCTTC. Protein: CASSQAFPGLQGTNYGYTF.

This clonotype appeared a few times. The J gene is TRBJ2-7, the V gene TRBV5-4; D tentatively fits TRBD1 or TRBD2 (6 bases each). This CDR3 has 15 amino acids. Germline CDR1 reads SGHNT; CDR2 reads YYREEE (reference sequence). Trimming took off 1 base at V and 2 bases at J, with 13 bases between the two ends. The DNA for the CDR3 is TGTGCCAGCAGCTTGTGGGGGGCGCGACCCTACGAGCAGTACGTC. It specifies CASSLWGARPYEQYV.

This clonotype turned up a few times. The chain links TRBV4-1 to TRBJ2-5; perhaps TRBD2 as D (5 bases). The V gene lost 8 bases and the J gene lost 1 base, with 14 bases spanning the gap. Germline CDR1 reads MGHRA; CDR2 reads YSYEKL. This CDR3 spans 14 amino acids. CDR3 protein: CASGAGPSQETQYF. The CDR3 nucleotides read TGCGCCAGCGGCGCGGGTCCCTCCCAAGAGACCCAGTACTTC.

The chain combines TRBV7-9 with TRBJ2-7, with 7 bases that match TRBD1. From germline, CDR1 is SEHNR and CDR2 FQNEAQ (reference sequence). The J segment lost 3 bases and the V segment lost 6 bases, leaving 5 bases of the junction unmatched. There are 13 residues in the CDR3. This CDR3 is CASSRDSYYEQYF. In DNA, the CDR3 is TGTGCCAGCAGTCGGGACAGTTACTACGAGCAGTACTTC.

This chain links TRBV9 with TRBJ2-1; 8 nucleotides line up with TRBD1. Germline V gene data show CDR1 as SGDLS and CDR2 as YYNGEE. Trimming removed 3 bases from V and 2 bases from J; junction bases left unmatched: 4. This CDR3 contains 15 residues. The CDR3 here is CASSATGEPYNEQFF. The CDR3 nucleotides read TGTGCCAGCAGCGCGACAGGGGAACCCTACAATGAGCAGTTCTTC. The full variable domain, in which reference TRBV9 and TRBJ2-1 provide the parts outside the CDR3, is DSGVTQTPKHLITATGQRVTLRCSPRSGDLSVYWYQQSLDQGLQFLIQYYNGEERAKGNILERFSAQQFPDLHSELNLSSLELGDSALYFCASSATGEPYNEQFFGPGTRLTVL.

The chain employs TRBV19 and TRBJ1-5, with D possibly TRBD1 on 5 matching bases. The germline V gene encodes CDR1 LNHDA and CDR2 SQIVND (reference sequence). The CDR3 runs to 14 residues. Trimming removed 3 bases from V and 4 bases from J, with 10 bases in between. The CDR3 sequence is CASSIPGGNQPQHF. The CDR3 coding sequence is TGTGCCAGTAGTATTCCCGGGGGGAATCAGCCCCAGCATTTT.

This clonotype was counted ten times or more. This chain joins TRBV12-3 or TRBV12-4 and TRBJ2-3; D gene ambiguous. This CDR3 has 13 residues. Trimming took 5 bases from V and 6 from J, leaving 12 bases between them. This CDR3 reads CASSQSLVDTQYF. In nucleotides, the CDR3 is TGTGCCAGCAGTCAATCTTTGGTGGATACGCAGTATTTT.

This chain connects TRBV18 to TRBJ1-5, with a possible D match to TRBD1 (6 bases). This CDR3 region has 17 residues. Between the trimmed V and J ends, which lost 3 bases and 0 bases, there was a span of 15 bases. CDR1 KGHSH and CDR2 LQKENI come from the germline V gene. CDR3 nucleotide sequence: TGTGCCAGCTCACCGGCCGGGACATCCTATAGCAATCAGCCCCAGCATTTT. This sequence encodes CASSPAGTSYSNQPQHF.

The rearrangement joins TRBV14 to TRBJ1-6; D remains ambiguous. CDR3 size: 16 residues. Trimming cost V 0 bases and J 0 bases, with 6 bases left between them. CDR1 is SGHDN, CDR2 FVKESK, per germline. The CDR3 DNA reads TGTGCCAGCAGCCAAGAGGAGAGCTCCTATAATTCACCCCTCCACTTT. Its protein is CASSQEESSYNSPLHF. The full variable domain, its missing parts supplied by reference TRBV14 and TRBJ1-6, is EAGVTQFPSHSVIEKGQTVTLRCDPISGHDNLYWYRRVMGKEIKFLLHFVKESKQDESGMPNNRFLAERTGGTYSTLKVQPAELEDSGVYFCASSQEESSYNSPLHFGNGTRLTVT.

This clonotype has ten or more counts. This sequence joins TRBV7-2 and TRBJ2-5; no firm D call. The CDR3 loop spans 14 amino acids. Germline V gene data show CDR1 as SGHTA and CDR2 as FQGNSA. Deletions cut 2 bases from V and 5 bases from J, with 12 bases between. CDR3 bases: TGTGCCAGCAGCTTACTGTTGATCGGGGAGACCCAGTACTTC. Translating gives CASSLLLIGETQYF.

This clonotype was seen only a few times. The genes are TRBV5-1 and TRBJ2-7; 11 bases match TRBD1. V lost 1 base and J lost 3; bases outside the gene matches: 12. The CDR3 length is 18 residues. The germline V gene encodes CDR1 SGHRS and CDR2 YFSETQ. This CDR3 reads CASSLYGTDRGRLYEQYF. The DNA of the CDR3 is TGCGCCAGCAGCTTGTACGGCACGGACAGGGGGCGCCTCTACGAGCAGTACTTC.

This clonotype occurred many times. The rearrangement uses TRBV7-2 and TRBJ1-4; no clear D. The germline gives CDR1 SGHTA, CDR2 FQGNSA. Trimming pared 5 bases from V and 7 bases from J, leaving 8 bases between. There are 12 residues in the CDR3. CDR3 sequence (DNA): TGTGCCAGCAGCCCAGACTTTGAAAAACTGTTTTTT. Its translation: CASSPDFEKLFF.

Comments on this clonotype: The CDR3 end shows no conserved phenylalanine or tryptophan, and so a read error is likely. The chain has TRBV7-8 and TRBJ2-1; no clear D gene. The CDR3 is made up of 12 amino acids. Germline V CDR1 and CDR2: SGHVS, FQNEAQ. The CDR3 nucleotides are TGTGTCAGCAGCCCCAGGCCAAGTGAGCAGTTCCTC. Amino acids: CVSSPRPSEQFL.

Note on this clonotype: A much larger clone differs from this one at a single base, so this may be a read error. The V and J genes are TRBV12-3 or TRBV12-4 and TRBJ1-1, with D possibly matching TRBD1 (5 bases). Trimming left V 3 bases short and J 5 bases short, with 22 bases between. The CDR3 extends over 17 amino acids. This CDR3 reads CASSFEAGRIWRTEAFF. CDR3 sequence (DNA): TGTGCCAGCAGTTTTGAGGCAGGGAGAATTTGGAGGACTGAAGCTTTCTTT.

V usage is TRBV29-1 and J usage is TRBJ1-2; no reliable D call. The CDR3 extends over 14 amino acids. V shed 0 bases and J shed 0 bases, with 8 bases lying between them. CDR1 SQVTM and CDR2 ANQGSEA come from the germline V gene. This CDR3 reads CSVEDSGPNYGYTF. The DNA of the CDR3 is TGCAGCGTTGAAGATTCGGGCCCTAACTATGGCTACACCTTC.